This record looks at one T cell receptor beta chain sequence and its context. Produced via immunoSEQ multiplex PCR; TCRdb's table is partial and in-frame only. Of about 70,000 clones in the sample, roughly 90% were seen once. The sample is drawn from a study of T cells in localized non-small cell lung cancer. CDR1 and CDR2 from the germline V gene are MRHNA and SNTAGT. This CDR3 spans 13 amino acids. The V end lost 6 bases, the J end lost 4 bases, and 9 bases lay between the germline ends. The source of this sequence is a male donor aged 60 or over with stage III squamous cell lung carcinoma. Sequencing was performed on peripheral blood, taken before any cancer treatment. The chain has TRBV6-4 and TRBJ2-2, with D possibly being TRBD1 or TRBD2 (5 bases each). DNA for the CDR3: TGTGCCAGCAGCGGGACCCGCACCGGGGAGCTGTTTTTT. Its translation: CASSGTRTGELFF.